The source of this T cell receptor (beta chain) is a study of glioma-infiltrating T cells after dendritic cell vaccination. The CDR3 covers 15 residues. CDR1 and CDR2 (germline): WNHNN, SYGVQD (reference sequence). Trimming took 0 bases from V and 7 from J; bases not matched to a gene: 5. TCRdb's table, derived via immunoSEQ multiplex PCR, lists solely in-frame clones and lacks some. Of 80,000 to 100,000 clones listed, about 79% are singletons. The gene calls are TRBV10-1 and TRBJ2-1; TRBD2 aligns across 8 bases. The sample here was blood, taken before dendritic cell vaccination. The receptor was derived from a human donor with glioblastoma. CDR3 DNA: TGCGCCAGCAGTGAGTCAGCGGGAGCGCGAAATGAGCAGTTCTTC. The encoded protein is CASSESAGARNEQFF.